These 24 T cell receptor beta chains were all obtained from the same sample, sequenced in a study of T cells in Graves' hyperthyroidism and ophthalmopathy. What was amplified from RNA transcripts were TCR beta CDR3 regions. An initial round of RT-PCR targeting the TCR CDR3 relied on the HTBI primer set. TCRdb re-analysed the multiplex PCR reads in MiXCR, keeping a single row per CDR3 protein. The sample records 300,000 to 500,000 distinct CDR3 sequences, more than 12% being singletons. Material for sequencing was blood. These receptor sequences come from a man in his forties or fifties with Graves' ophthalmopathy.

This clonotype was seen at least ten times. This chain links TRBV3-1 with TRBJ2-5; D uncertain. The CDR3 has 13 amino acids. V dropped 0 bases and J dropped 13 bases, with 15 bases sitting between them. CDR1 is LGHDT, CDR2 YNNKEL, per germline (reference sequence). CDR3 DNA: TGTGCCAGCAGCCAAGATGGGGTGTCTATCTCGTACTTC. Translation gives CASSQDGVSISYF.

The gene calls are TRBV28 and TRBJ2-1; D is ambiguous. Deletions cut 4 bases from V and 5 bases from J, with 15 bases between. There are 15 residues in the CDR3. CDR1 MDHEN and CDR2 SYDVKM come from the germline V gene. DNA for the CDR3: TGTGCCAGCAGTTCCCCCCTTAGACTTCACAATGAGCAGTTCTTC. This codes for CASSSPLRLHNEQFF.

The chain is built from TRBV11-1 and TRBJ2-5; 10 bases line up with TRBD2. Germline V lookup: CDR1 SGHAT, CDR2 FQDESV (reference sequence). Losses at the gene ends were 1 base for V and 2 bases for J; bases not matched to a gene: 7. This CDR3 region has 17 residues. The DNA for the CDR3 is TGTGCCAGCAGCTTAGTCCTAGCGGGAGTAGAACAAGAGACCCAGTACTTC. Amino acid sequence: CASSLVLAGVEQETQYF.

This clonotype was counted between two and nine times. The DNA of the CDR3 is TGTGCCACCAGTGATCCGAGTCGCAAAGGCGGTACGCAGTATTTT. Translating gives CATSDPSRKGGTQYF. The chain couples TRBV24-1 to TRBJ2-3; D not certain. V was cut by 3 bases and J by 8 bases, with 17 bases left in between. The length of the CDR3 is 15 residues. CDR1 is KGHDR and CDR2 is SFDVKD in the germline V gene.

V gene TRBV4-1 combines with J gene TRBJ1-2; 9 positions match TRBD1. Germline CDR1 reads MGHRA; CDR2 reads YSYEKL. The ends lost 4 bases at V and 8 bases at J; junction bases unmatched: 8. The CDR3 is made up of 14 amino acids. The chain's CDR3 is CASSRKGQGEGYTF. DNA for the CDR3: TGCGCCAGCAGCCGGAAGGGACAGGGCGAAGGCTACACCTTC.

This rearrangement joins TRBV10-3 to TRBJ2-2; 12 bases fit TRBD2. Germline trimming cut 7 bases from V and 6 bases from J; bases unmatched to any gene: 9. The CDR3 extends over 16 amino acids. Looked up from germline, CDR1 is ENHRY and CDR2 is SYGVKD. The DNA of the CDR3 is TGTGCCATCAAGGGGACTAGCGGGTCTCCTGCCGGGGAGCTGTTTTTT. It codes for CAIKGTSGSPAGELFF.

This rearrangement joins TRBV28 to TRBJ1-3; a weak D match, TRBD1 (6 bases). The CDR3 runs to 16 residues. Trimming left V 7 bases short and J 1 base short, with 17 bases between. Germline CDR1 and CDR2: MDHEN and SYDVKM. CDR3 amino acids: CASIWGGAGSGNTIYF. In nucleotides, the CDR3 is TGTGCCAGCATCTGGGGGGGCGCAGGGTCTGGAAACACCATATATTTT.

V and J are TRBV18 and TRBJ2-7; 9 nucleotides align to TRBD1. This CDR3 is built from 14 residues. CDR1 and CDR2 (germline): KGHSH, LQKENI. The trim removed 7 bases at V and 1 base at J, leaving 5 bases unmatched. The DNA of the CDR3 is TGTGCCAGCTTACAGGGGGCGCGATCCTACGAGCAGTACTTC. It is translated as CASLQGARSYEQYF.

This chain joins TRBV4-1 and TRBJ2-5, with 7 bases fitting TRBD2. J was trimmed by 9 bases and V by 1 base; bases with no gene match: 14. The CDR3 is made up of 16 amino acids. Germline CDR1 is MGHRA and CDR2 is YSYEKL. This CDR3 reads CASSQVLGTTHSAQYF. The CDR3 bases are TGCGCCAGCAGCCAAGTGTTGGGGACTACACACTCGGCCCAGTACTTC.

V gene TRBV27 combines with J gene TRBJ1-3; 7 nucleotides line up with TRBD1. J gave up 0 bases and V 5 bases, and 13 bases lay outside the gene matches. Germline CDR1 reads MNHEY; CDR2 reads SMNVEV (reference sequence). There are 18 residues in the CDR3. The CDR3 nucleotides read TGTGCCAGCAGTGTCCCCGGGGACAGATTTACCTCTGGAAACACCATATATTTT. Translated, it gives CASSVPGDRFTSGNTIYF.

As to this clonotype: The germline gene is not matched at one end of the junction; a read error may be the cause. CDR3 residues: CASSPPGRGRNTEALF. The DNA for the CDR3 is TGTGCCAGCAGCCCGCCCGGGAGAGGAAGGAACACTGAAGCTCTCTTT. V gene TRBV2 combines with J gene TRBJ1-1; D is undetermined. The CDR3 has 16 residues. Germline CDR1 reads SNHLY; CDR2 reads FYNNEI.

The table lists this clonotype with many counts. This chain uses TRBV12-3 or TRBV12-4 with TRBJ1-5; D is possibly TRBD1 (6 bases). V lost 5 bases to trimming and J lost 0 bases, with 8 bases between them. The CDR3 totals 14 residues. The CDR3 region is CASSADSSNQPQHF. The CDR3 coding sequence is TGTGCCAGCAGTGCGGACAGTAGCAATCAGCCCCAGCATTTT.

As for this clonotype: This sequence may be a read error, since a much larger clone differs from it by one base. Given the absence of the conserved phenylalanine or tryptophan at the CDR3 end, a read error is likely. The V call is TRBV7-9, the J call TRBJ2-3; no reliable D call. The CDR3 consists of 14 residues. The germline V and J ends were trimmed by 8 bases and 4 bases, with 16 bases remaining between them. The germline gives CDR1 SEHNR, CDR2 FQNEAQ (reference sequence). The CDR3 protein is CASGKTEKPDTQYS. CDR3 sequence (DNA): TGTGCCAGCGGAAAGACGGAAAAACCAGATACGCAGTATTCT.

In this sample, this clonotype turned up many times. This chain uses TRBV28 with TRBJ2-2; D not certain. Trimming took off 3 bases at V and 2 bases at J, with 10 bases between the two ends. The CDR3 is made up of 15 amino acids. Germline CDR1 MDHEN, CDR2 SYDVKM. The CDR3 reads CASSFDNRNTGELFF. In DNA, the CDR3 is TGTGCCAGCAGTTTCGACAATCGCAACACCGGGGAGCTGTTTTTT.

This rearrangement joins TRBV28 to TRBJ2-7; 10 bases line up with TRBD2. This CDR3 has 17 amino acids. J lost 2 bases, V lost 3 bases, and 10 bases had no gene match. The germline gives CDR1 MDHEN, CDR2 SYDVKM. CDR3 DNA sequence: TGTGCCAGCAGTTTTCCGCTCGGACTAGCGGAAGCCTACGAGCAGTACTTC. The encoded protein is CASSFPLGLAEAYEQYF.

The V and J genes are TRBV20-1 and TRBJ2-2; 7 nucleotides line up with TRBD1. With V trimmed by 3 bases and J by 1 base, 8 bases remained unmatched. CDR3 length equals 16 residues. Per the germline V gene, CDR1 is DFQATT and CDR2 is SNEGSKA (reference sequence). The CDR3, as DNA: TGCAGTGCTAGCAACTCACGGACAGGGAACACCGGGGAGCTGTTTTTT. Its translation: CSASNSRTGNTGELFF.

As for this clonotype: This sequence may be a read error, since a much larger clone differs from it by one base. The chain couples TRBV18 to TRBJ2-3, with 9 bases lining up with TRBD2. The germline CDR1 and CDR2 sequences are KGHSH and LQKENI. This CDR3 contains 15 residues. CDR3 DNA sequence: TGTGCCAGCCCACCAATTAGCGGGAGAACAGATACGCAGTATTTT. It encodes CASPPISGRTDTQYF.

This clonotype was seen ten or more times. This chain links TRBV20-1 with TRBJ1-5; 8 bases align to TRBD1. J was trimmed by 2 bases and V by 6 bases; bases with no gene match: 3. Germline loops: CDR1 DFQATT, CDR2 SNEGSKA (reference sequence). CDR3 length: 13 residues. Written as DNA, the CDR3 is TGCAGTGCCACGGACAGGGGCAATCAGCCCCAGCATTTT. Translating it yields CSATDRGNQPQHF.

This chain links TRBV6-5 with TRBJ2-2; either TRBD1 or TRBD2 may fit D (6 bases each). Trimming took 0 bases from V and 6 from J, leaving 11 bases between them. Looked up from germline, CDR1 is MNHEY and CDR2 is SVGAGI. The length of the CDR3 is 15 residues. This chain's CDR3 is CASSYSKRGAGELFF. CDR3 coding DNA: TGTGCCAGCAGTTACTCGAAGAGGGGGGCCGGGGAGCTGTTTTTT.

CDR3 coding DNA: TGTGCCAGCAGTCTCCAAGCTAACTATGGCTACACCTTC. Its translation: CASSLQANYGYTF. The V call is TRBV28, the J call TRBJ1-2; D is undetermined. V was shortened by 5 bases and J by 0 bases, with 7 bases between the two germline ends. The length of the CDR3 is 13 residues. CDR1 is MDHEN and CDR2 is SYDVKM in the germline V gene.

This clonotype has at least ten counts. In nucleotides, the CDR3 is TGTGCCAGCAGCTTCAATGAGCAGTTCTTC. This codes for CASSFNEQFF. V is TRBV11-2 and J is TRBJ2-1; D remains unclear. Germline V lookup: CDR1 SGHAT, CDR2 FQNNGV. V lost 3 bases and J 6 bases, leaving 0 bases between the germline ends. CDR3 size: 10 residues.

This clonotype was recorded a few times. J is TRBJ1-6 and V is TRBV4-2; no definite D call. The germline V gene encodes CDR1 LGHNA and CDR2 YNFKEQ. The CDR3 loop spans 15 amino acids. V lost 1 base, J lost 1 base, and 5 bases lay in between. CDR3 loop: CASSQARSYNSPLHF. DNA for the CDR3: TGTGCCAGCAGCCAAGCTAGATCCTATAATTCACCCCTCCACTTT.

Concerning this clonotype: A much larger clone sits a single nucleotide away, making a read error possible. The chain uses TRBV7-2 and TRBJ2-5; D unclear. The germline V gene encodes CDR1 SGHTA and CDR2 FQGNSA. The V gene lost 7 bases and the J gene lost 4 bases, with 10 bases spanning the gap. This CDR3 is 12 amino acids long. The CDR3 region is CASNLLRETQYF. The CDR3 DNA reads as TGTGCCAGCAACCTCCTCCGAGAGACCCAGTACTTC.

The sample holds many counts of this clonotype. This chain links TRBV18 with TRBJ1-1, with a tentative D call TRBD1 (6 bases). This CDR3 is 15 amino acids long. Looked up from germline, CDR1 is KGHSH and CDR2 is LQKENI. V was pared by 1 base and J by 0 bases, with 9 bases between. CDR3 DNA: TGTGCCAGCTCACCACAGAGGGGGGTGAACACTGAAGCTTTCTTT. Its protein is CASSPQRGVNTEAFF.